One and the same sample provided the 31 T cell receptor beta chains below, sequenced in a study of T cells in Graves' hyperthyroidism and ophthalmopathy. Authors of the study amplified TCR beta CDR3 regions from RNA transcripts. TCR CDR3 regions were first amplified by RT-PCR with HTBI primers. TCRdb called the multiplex PCR reads again in MiXCR, with one record for every CDR3 protein. The sample contains under 300,000 distinct CDR3 sequences, about 13% of which appear only once. Sequenced material: blood. The receptors originated from a woman between 40 and 55 years old with Graves' hyperthyroidism.

This clonotype was counted at least ten times. The rearrangement joins TRBV6-5 to TRBJ2-3, with 10 nucleotides matching TRBD1. The junction had 4 bases not matched to a gene; V was cut back by 1 base and J by 3 bases. The germline gives CDR1 MNHEY, CDR2 SVGAGI. The CDR3 runs to 16 residues. CDR3 sequence reads: CASSYWTGGTTDTQYF. CDR3 bases: TGTGCCAGCAGTTACTGGACAGGGGGGACGACAGATACGCAGTATTTT.

This clonotype has ten or more counts. J is TRBJ2-1 and V is TRBV7-6, with 8 bases lining up with TRBD2. The V segment lost 1 base and the J segment 7 bases; nucleotides outside the gene matches: 6. Germline CDR1 is SGHVS and CDR2 is FNYEAQ. The CDR3 spans 15 residues. The CDR3 bases are TGTGCCAGCAGCTTAGGTAGTAGCGGGAAGAATGAGCAGTTCTTC. Protein product: CASSLGSSGKNEQFF.

J is TRBJ2-1 and V is TRBV2, with 7 positions matching TRBD2. The CDR3 extends over 15 amino acids. The V gene's germline CDR1 is SNHLY and CDR2 FYNNEI. V dropped 6 bases and J dropped 7; count of bases not matched to a gene: 12. CDR3 protein: CASRGLGRALNEQFF. The CDR3 region has the DNA TGTGCCAGCAGGGGGTTAGGGAGGGCCCTTAATGAGCAGTTCTTC. Looking up the rest from reference TRBV2 and TRBJ2-1 gives the full variable domain: EPEVTQTPSHQVTQMGQEVILRCVPISNHLYFYWYRQILGQKVEFLVSFYNNEISEKSEIFDDQFSVERPDGSNFTLKIRSTKLEDSAMYFCASRGLGRALNEQFFGPGTRLTVL.

This clonotype was recorded at least ten times. The rearrangement links TRBV7-8 to TRBJ1-1; D call uncertain. The CDR3 has 13 amino acids. Germline CDR1 is SGHVS and CDR2 is FQNEAQ. V was pared by 1 base and J by 3 bases, with 6 bases between. As DNA, the CDR3 is TGTGCCAGCAGCTTAGAGACGTACACTGAAGCTTTCTTT. It codes for CASSLETYTEAFF.

The gene calls are TRBV5-1 and TRBJ2-2; TRBD2 matches 13 bases. Germline V gene lookup returns CDR1 SGHRS and CDR2 YFSETQ. The CDR3 sequence is 16 residues long. The ends lost 4 bases at V and 6 bases at J; junction bases unmatched: 6. CDR3 amino acids: CASSPGLAGEAGELFF. The CDR3 coding sequence is TGCGCCAGCAGCCCCGGACTAGCGGGAGAGGCCGGGGAGCTGTTTTTT.

At least ten counts were recorded for this clonotype. The V call is TRBV7-9, the J call TRBJ1-2; D is ambiguous. The CDR3 has 13 residues. Per the germline V gene, CDR1 is SEHNR and CDR2 is FQNEAQ (reference sequence). Between the trimmed V and J ends, which lost 4 bases and 5 bases, there was a span of 11 bases. CDR3 bases: TGTGCCAGCAGCTCCCGCAGCTCTTATGGCTACACCTTC. Protein sequence: CASSSRSSYGYTF.

This clonotype was seen at least ten times. This chain links TRBV6-2 or TRBV6-3 with TRBJ2-1, with D unresolved. Between the trimmed V and J ends, which lost 4 bases and 4 bases, there was a span of 8 bases. CDR1 and CDR2 (germline): MNHEY, SVGEGT. This CDR3 region has 13 residues. The CDR3 is CASSSSLYNEQFF. The CDR3 DNA sequence: TGTGCCAGCAGTTCCTCGCTATACAATGAGCAGTTCTTC.

The J gene is TRBJ1-1, the V gene TRBV4-1, with D tentatively TRBD1 (6 bases). CDR1 is MGHRA, CDR2 YSYEKL, per germline. The V end was cut by 1 base, the J end by 5 bases, with 17 bases between. The CDR3 has 16 residues. This chain's CDR3 is CASSQVARGARTEAFF. The CDR3, as DNA: TGCGCCAGCAGCCAAGTTGCCCGGGGGGCGAGGACTGAAGCTTTCTTT.

This clonotype was counted ten times or more. J is TRBJ2-7 and V is TRBV7-2; D may be TRBD2 (5 bases). The CDR3 is 17 amino acids. Germline loops: CDR1 SGHTA, CDR2 FQGNSA. With 5 bases removed from V and 1 base from J, the gap between germline ends came to 21 bases. For the CDR3, the DNA is TGTGCCAGCAGCACGGCGTGGGGTTTGGGGAGTTCCTACGAGCAGTACTTC. Encoded protein: CASSTAWGLGSSYEQYF.

This clonotype was seen at least ten times. The V and J genes are TRBV6-5 and TRBJ1-5; D remains ambiguous. Trimming took 2 bases from V and 0 from J, leaving 17 bases between them. Germline values: CDR1 MNHEY, CDR2 SVGAGI. The CDR3 contains 18 residues. DNA of the CDR3: TGTGCCAGCAGTTACGCTCTGTTCCTCCTTGATAGCAATCAGCCCCAGCATTTT. Translated: CASSYALFLLDSNQPQHF.

This clonotype showed up many times. The chain joins TRBV29-1 to TRBJ2-5; 11 bases align to TRBD1. The CDR3 length is 14 residues. Germline V CDR1 and CDR2: SQVTM, ANQGSEA. After removal of 6 bases from V and 4 bases from J, the junction contained 7 bases not matched to a gene. Here the CDR3 DNA reads TGCAGCGTAGCCGGGACAGGGGGGAGAGAGACCCAGTACTTC. Residues: CSVAGTGGRETQYF.

This clonotype was picked up many times. CDR3: CSAREGRGHQPQHF. In DNA form, the CDR3 reads TGCAGTGCTAGGGAGGGCAGGGGGCATCAGCCCCAGCATTTT. The chain combines TRBV20-1 with TRBJ1-5; 8 bases are shared with TRBD1. Per germline, CDR1 DFQATT and CDR2 SNEGSKA (reference sequence). Losses at the gene ends were 3 bases for V and 5 bases for J; bases not matched to a gene: 6. CDR3 length equals 14 residues.

This clonotype was recorded many times. V usage is TRBV5-1 and J usage is TRBJ1-1; TRBD1 might be the D (5 bases). Trimming pared 5 bases from V and 6 bases from J, leaving 20 bases between. Germline V gives CDR1 SGHRS, CDR2 YFSETQ. The CDR3 extends over 15 amino acids. CDR3 in amino acids: CASSTQGVGFAEAFF. In DNA, the CDR3 is TGCGCCAGCAGTACTCAGGGAGTGGGATTCGCTGAAGCTTTCTTT.

This clonotype was recorded at least ten times. The genes are TRBV27 and TRBJ2-2, with D maybe TRBD2 (6 bases). Trimming left V 2 bases short and J 4 bases short, with 11 bases between. Germline-derived CDR1 and CDR2 are MNHEY and SMNVEV (reference sequence). This CDR3 has 15 residues. The CDR3: CASSLSGGVTGELFF. In DNA form, the CDR3 reads TGTGCCAGCAGTTTAAGTGGAGGGGTCACCGGGGAGCTGTTTTTT.

This clonotype came up many times. The chain carries TRBV20-1 and TRBJ2-7; a weak D match, TRBD1 (6 bases). Per the germline V gene, CDR1 is DFQATT and CDR2 is SNEGSKA (reference sequence). Trimming took off 0 bases at V and 4 bases at J, with 22 bases between the two ends. CDR3 length: 17 amino acids. CDR3 sequence (DNA): TGCAGTGCTAGAGATCAGGAAGATTTGGGACACTTGTACGAGCAGTACTTC. Its protein product is CSARDQEDLGHLYEQYF.

Comments on this clonotype: With a much larger clone just one base away, this may be a read error. Given the absence of the conserved phenylalanine or tryptophan at the CDR3 end, a read error is likely. The V and J genes are TRBV18 and TRBJ1-2; D ambiguous. Trimming removed 3 bases from V and 4 bases from J, with 9 bases in between. The CDR3 has 13 residues. Germline loops: CDR1 KGHSH, CDR2 LQKENI. The CDR3 here is CASSPGPSYGYTS. DNA of the CDR3: TGTGCCAGCTCACCTGGCCCTAGCTATGGCTACACCTCC.

As regards this clonotype: An end of the junction does not agree with germline; a read error may underlie this. J is TRBJ2-5 and V is TRBV28; D call uncertain. CDR1 is MDHEN, CDR2 SYDVKM, per germline. This CDR3 contains 11 residues. CDR3 DNA sequence: TGTACCAGCAGTCACCAAGAGACCCAGTACTTC. Translation: CTSSHQETQYF.

This clonotype was counted only a few times. The CDR3 is CASSQERGLNTEAFF. CDR3 nucleotide sequence: TGTGCCAGCAGCCAAGAACGGGGATTGAACACTGAAGCTTTCTTT. V usage is TRBV4-2 and J usage is TRBJ1-1, with unresolved D. Germline V gives CDR1 LGHNA, CDR2 YNFKEQ. The CDR3 is 15 residues long. Trimming took 0 bases from V and 0 from J, leaving 8 bases between them.

This clonotype came up many times. The gene calls are TRBV2 and TRBJ2-1; D not resolved. V lost 4 bases and J lost 8, with 21 bases in between. From germline, CDR1 is SNHLY and CDR2 FYNNEI. CDR3 length equals 16 residues. The DNA of the CDR3 is TGTGCCAGCAGTGGGGGTCTCGGGTCAAACGAAGATGAGCAGTTCTTC. This sequence encodes CASSGGLGSNEDEQFF. Looking up the rest from reference TRBV2 and TRBJ2-1 gives the full variable domain: EPEVTQTPSHQVTQMGQEVILRCVPISNHLYFYWYRQILGQKVEFLVSFYNNEISEKSEIFDDQFSVERPDGSNFTLKIRSTKLEDSAMYFCASSGGLGSNEDEQFFGPGTRLTVL.

This clonotype was seen many times. This chain links TRBV11-2 with TRBJ2-3; no definite D call. CDR1 and CDR2 (germline): SGHAT, FQNNGV. The CDR3 spans 15 residues. V dropped 5 bases and J dropped 0 bases, with 12 bases sitting between them. Written as DNA, the CDR3 is TGTGCCAGCAGCCGGACGTTCACTAGCACAGATACGCAGTATTTT. As protein: CASSRTFTSTDTQYF.

The chain has TRBV12-3 or TRBV12-4 and TRBJ2-3; no firm D call. The CDR3 loop spans 14 amino acids. The germline V and J ends were trimmed by 3 bases and 3 bases, with 10 bases remaining between them. In DNA form, the CDR3 reads TGTGCCAGCAGTTTGGGTTGGGGAACAGATACGCAGTATTTT. Its protein product is CASSLGWGTDTQYF.

The rearrangement joins TRBV7-9 to TRBJ1-2; weak D call: TRBD1 (5 bases). CDR1 is SEHNR, CDR2 FQNEAQ, per germline (reference sequence). The length of the CDR3 is 15 residues. The ends were cut back, 5 bases at V and 2 bases at J, with 15 bases in the middle. Here the CDR3 DNA reads TGTGCCAGCAGCCCCCAGGGCGGGGTAAACTATGGCTACACCTTC. Protein sequence: CASSPQGGVNYGYTF.

The V call is TRBV5-6, the J call TRBJ2-7, with a tentative D call TRBD2 (6 bases). With 0 bases removed from V and 2 bases from J, the gap between germline ends came to 15 bases. This CDR3 has 16 amino acids. Germline V gives CDR1 SGHDT, CDR2 YYEEEE. In DNA, the CDR3 is TGTGCCAGCAGCTTGGTGGGGCGGGACGTTACCTACGAGCAGTACTTC. It translates to CASSLVGRDVTYEQYF.

This clonotype was counted at least ten times. V usage is TRBV6-1 and J usage is TRBJ2-7; 8 nucleotides match TRBD1. The CDR3 contains 15 residues. Germline V lookup: CDR1 MNHNS, CDR2 SASEGT. With V trimmed by 5 bases and J by 0 bases, 6 bases remained unmatched. CDR3: CASSSGQGGSYEQYF. CDR3 in DNA: TGTGCCAGCAGTTCCGGACAGGGTGGCTCCTACGAGCAGTACTTC.

This clonotype was recorded a few times. This chain uses TRBV12-3 or TRBV12-4 with TRBJ2-5; D gene unclear. V dropped 7 bases and J dropped 13 bases, with 19 bases sitting between them. The CDR3 is 12 residues long. The CDR3 is CASTPEMSVWYF. CDR3 in DNA: TGTGCCAGCACCCCGGAAATGTCAGTCTGGTACTTC.

This clonotype was counted a few times. The rearrangement joins TRBV6-1 to TRBJ2-7; no clear D gene. The CDR3 contains 14 residues. Germline V gene sequence: CDR1 MNHNS, CDR2 SASEGT. V gave up 5 bases and J gave up 4 bases, with 15 bases separating them. The CDR3 is CASSYGSDEYEQYF. CDR3 DNA sequence: TGTGCCAGCAGTTATGGGTCAGATGAATACGAGCAGTACTTC.

This clonotype appeared a few times. A much larger clone lies one base from this, so it may be a read error. The chain uses TRBV11-1 and TRBJ1-1; D is perhaps TRBD1 (5 bases). The CDR3 length is 13 residues. Germline V lookup: CDR1 SGHAT, CDR2 FQDESV (reference sequence). V dropped 5 bases and J dropped 13 bases, with 20 bases sitting between them. This chain's CDR3 is CASSRGCGTAGFF. CDR3 DNA: TGTGCCAGCAGCCGAGGGTGTGGGACCGCGGGTTTCTTT.

This clonotype was counted many times. This sequence joins TRBV9 and TRBJ1-5; 8 bases match TRBD1. This CDR3 region has 14 residues. Per the germline V gene, CDR1 is SGDLS and CDR2 is YYNGEE. V shed 4 bases, J shed 4 bases, and the junction held 4 bases outside the gene matches. In nucleotides, the CDR3 is TGTGCCAGCAGCAGGGACAGGTTAAATCAGCCCCAGCATTTT. This codes for CASSRDRLNQPQHF.

At least ten counts were recorded for this clonotype. V and J are TRBV7-9 and TRBJ1-5; D is uncertain. The germline V gene encodes CDR1 SEHNR and CDR2 FQNEAQ (reference sequence). Between the trimmed V and J ends, which lost 4 bases and 5 bases, there was a span of 9 bases. The CDR3 is 13 amino acids. CDR3 region: CASSSDGDQPQHF. The CDR3 bases are TGTGCCAGCAGCTCAGACGGGGATCAGCCCCAGCATTTT.

This clonotype showed up many times. V gene TRBV4-1 combines with J gene TRBJ2-5; D possibly corresponds to TRBD2 (6 bases). V was shortened by 1 base and J by 2 bases, with 14 bases between the two germline ends. In germline, CDR1 is MGHRA, CDR2 YSYEKL. The CDR3 contains 16 residues. The CDR3 sequence: CASSQVPAGIQETQYF. CDR3 coding DNA: TGCGCCAGCAGCCAAGTCCCGGCGGGGATACAAGAGACCCAGTACTTC.

There are many counts of this clonotype. J is TRBJ2-3 and V is TRBV27; D gene unclear. The CDR3 runs to 13 residues. In germline, CDR1 is MNHEY, CDR2 SMNVEV (reference sequence). Deletions cut 4 bases from V and 1 base from J, with 6 bases between. CDR3 DNA sequence: TGTGCCAGCAGTTATACAGGCACAGATACGCAGTATTTT. Translated, it gives CASSYTGTDTQYF.